This TCR beta chain comes out of a study of OX40 agonist ivuxolimab in advanced cancers. Study summary: At approximately 83% male, the cohort had a mean age of 60 years, ranging from roughly 23 to 80.

TCRdb keeps only in-frame clones here, not all; method: immunoSEQ multiplex PCR. The table records 13,000 or so clones, roughly 80% of them present only once. Remarks on this clone: Its antigen remains unidentified.

This CDR3 region has 11 residues. In germline, CDR1 is SNHLY, CDR2 FYNNEI. The V gene lost 11 bases and the J gene lost 8 bases, with 15 bases spanning the gap. The study, taken as a whole, reports: Mean expanded clone counts were higher in CD8+ than CD4+ T cells.

Specimen: CD4+ or CD8+ T cells sorted from blood, collected in a trial of the OX40 agonist ivuxolimab. The rearrangement uses TRBV2 and TRBJ1-2; no definite D call. The clonotype comes from an adult with an advanced solid tumor such as melanoma, head and neck, liver or kidney cancer. CDR3 protein: CAQGSRRGYTF. The CDR3 nucleotides are TGTGCCCAAGGGTCCCGGCGAGGCTACACCTTC. Variable domain in full (rest from reference TRBV2 and TRBJ1-2): EPEVTQTPSHQVTQMGQEVILRCVPISNHLYFYWYRQILGQKVEFLVSFYNNEISEKSEIFDDQFSVERPDGSNFTLKIRSTKLEDSAMYFCAQGSRRGYTFGSGTRLTVV.